Given below is one T cell receptor (beta chain) in context. The data derive from a study of blood T cell repertoires in COVID-19. Whole-study context: Researchers got acute and convalescent COVID-19 samples from the United States, Italy and Spain. T cells, B-cell-depleted T cells, or PBMCs supplied cDNA or gDNA.

In the study's own analysis: Reference gene primers were amplified, and this amplification served to estimate nucleated cell counts. The table came from immunoSEQ multiplex PCR; TCRdb's copy has only in-frame clones and leaves some out. D and trimming come from the DNA, and the V and J calls and clone size come from that table. There are 200,000 to 250,000 clones in the sample; about 83% occur only once, and roughly 2.9% lies in the top ten. V was pared by 6 bases and J by 8 bases, with 6 bases of the junction left unmatched. The CDR3 is 14 residues long. Germline CDR1 is SNHLY and CDR2 is FYNNEI. The receptor was derived from a man aged 45-65 years with active or convalescent COVID-19. Sequenced sample: peripheral blood. The rearrangement joins TRBV2 to TRBJ2-3, with 12 positions matching TRBD2. The CDR3 region is CASSATSGGFTQYF. The CDR3 DNA sequence: TGTGCCAGCAGCGCGACTAGCGGGGGCTTTACGCAGTATTTT.